This T cell receptor (beta chain) came from a study of blood T cells in healthy people across ages. Study-level findings and limits: Diversity of TCR beta per million T cells declined in a roughly linear way with age.

Germline lookup yields CDR1 MNHNS and CDR2 SASEGT. The CDR3 consists of 16 residues. V gave up 7 bases and J gave up 4 bases; unmatched junction bases: 11. Alongside a J-beta primer mix, a sample-barcoded 5' primer served in a second PCR lasting about 6 to 12 cycles. MiXCR, run by TCRdb on the 5' RACE reads, gives a single entry per CDR3 protein. The data hold about 1,000,000 distinct CDR3 sequences, with over 35% observed a single time. The donors, healthy Caucasians from Russia, were aged roughly 6 to 90. Each individual donor underwent a draw of 8 to 10 milliliters of peripheral blood. Isolating PBMCs gave at least 6 million of these cells per sample. A remark on this clonotype: Its antigen remains unknown.

The J gene is TRBJ1-3, the V gene TRBV6-1; TRBD1 aligns across 9 bases. Material: blood. The sequence was obtained from a woman in her sixties or seventies in good health. CDR3 nucleotides: TGTGCCAGCACCACCGGACAGGGGCTTTCCGGAAACACCATATATTTT. Residues: CASTTGQGLSGNTIYF.